This TCR beta chain originates from a study of OX40 agonist ivuxolimab in advanced cancers. Whole-study context: Earlier anti-PD-1, anti-PD-L1 or anti-CTLA-4 therapy was permitted; 35% to 50% had received some.

This CDR3 contains 14 residues. The V segment lost 9 bases and the J segment 2 bases; nucleotides outside the gene matches: 6. Per the germline V gene, CDR1 is LNHDA and CDR2 is SQIVND (reference sequence). Profiled with immunoSEQ multiplex PCR; TCRdb holds only in-frame clones, not every one. The repertoire includes about 77,000 clones, 65% to 90% of them detected once, and less than 0.75% sits in the top ten. Sample: CD4+ or CD8+ T cells sorted from blood, taken in a trial of the OX40 agonist ivuxolimab. The V and J genes are TRBV19 and TRBJ2-2; 7 bases match TRBD1. The clonotype was recovered from an adult with an advanced solid tumor such as melanoma, head and neck, liver or kidney cancer. This CDR3 is CASQTGRNTGELFF. CDR3 sequence (DNA): TGTGCCAGCCAGACAGGGCGAAACACCGGGGAGCTGTTTTTT. The whole variable domain, filled in from reference TRBV19 and TRBJ2-2, reads DGGITQSPKYLFRKEGQNVTLSCEQNLNHDAMYWYRQDPGQGLRLIYYSQIVNDFQKGDIAEGYSVSREKKESFPLTVTSAQKNPTAFYLCASQTGRNTGELFFGEGSRLTVL.